Presented here are 24 T cell receptor beta chains from one specimen sequenced in a study of naive and memory T cell subsets. Study-level findings and limits: Possibly reflecting memory cells re-expressing CD45RA, a few larger clonotypes occurred in naive repertoires, especially CD8.

Two oligonucleotides, mixed equimolar, formed the beta constant-region primer covering TRBC1 and TRBC2. Nested alpha and beta constant-region primers with the SP2 primer drove four PCR rounds on ligated cDNA. TCRdb fed the UMI-ligation and nested PCR reads into MiXCR, producing one record per CDR3 protein. The top ten hold roughly 0.1% of the sample, which has about 150,000 distinct CDR3 sequences, over 20% seen once. These receptors lack a known antigen. What was sequenced was naive CD4+ T cells from blood. Every receptor here comes from a human donor in good health.

The CDR3 protein is CASSLPAGRTDTQYF. DNA of the CDR3: TGTGCCAGCAGCTTGCCAGCGGGACGCACAGATACGCAGTATTTT. The chain uses TRBV5-6 and TRBJ2-3; TRBD2 matches 7 bases. CDR1 SGHDT and CDR2 YYEEEE come from the germline V gene. With V trimmed by 1 base and J by 1 base, 3 bases remained unmatched. This CDR3 has 15 residues.

V is TRBV19 and J is TRBJ2-1; D gene uncertain. The V and J ends lost 5 bases and 4 bases respectively, with 12 bases between them. Germline lookup yields CDR1 LNHDA and CDR2 SQIVND (reference sequence). This CDR3 region has 14 residues. This CDR3 is CASSPEMLYNEQFF. The CDR3 DNA sequence: TGTGCCAGTAGTCCAGAGATGTTGTACAATGAGCAGTTCTTC.

This chain joins TRBV6-2 or TRBV6-3 and TRBJ2-3, with D unresolved. The CDR3 is 12 amino acids. Germline CDR1 reads MNHEY; CDR2 reads SVGEGT. Trimming took off 7 bases at V and 6 bases at J, with 11 bases between the two ends. The CDR3 loop reads CASTRTADTQYF. CDR3 coding DNA: TGTGCCAGCACTAGAACGGCGGATACGCAGTATTTT.

The V and J genes are TRBV6-2 or TRBV6-3 and TRBJ1-2; TRBD1 aligns across 8 bases. CDR3 size: 17 residues. From germline, CDR1 is MNHEY and CDR2 SVGEGT. Trimming at V came to 2 bases and at J to 4 bases, leaving 12 bases not matched to a gene. Here the CDR3 DNA reads TGTGCCAGCAGTTACGGACAGGGAGACCCTATTGGCTATGGCTACACCTTC. Translated: CASSYGQGDPIGYGYTF.

This clonotype has only a few counts. The chain uses TRBV12-3 or TRBV12-4 and TRBJ1-1; perhaps TRBD1 as D (5 bases). The CDR3 covers 13 residues. Trimming pared 11 bases from V and 2 bases from J, leaving 15 bases between. CDR3 sequence reads: CASRRGANTEAFF. CDR3 coding DNA: TGTGCCTCAAGGAGAGGGGCTAACACTGAAGCTTTCTTT.

The chain links TRBV7-2 to TRBJ2-5; 12 nucleotides agree with TRBD2. The germline V gene has CDR1 SGHTA and CDR2 FQGNSA. The CDR3 runs to 19 residues. The V segment lost 5 bases and the J segment 5 bases; nucleotides outside the gene matches: 18. The CDR3 DNA sequence: TGTGCCAGCAGCCCGAGATCCAGACTAGCGGGAGATTTGGGGGAGACCCAGTACTTC. Protein product: CASSPRSRLAGDLGETQYF. The whole variable domain, remainder taken from reference TRBV7-2 and TRBJ2-5, is GAGVSQSPSNKVTEKGKDVELRCDPISGHTALYWYRQSLGQGLEFLIYFQGNSAPDKSGLPSDRFSAERTGGSVSTLTIQRTQQEDSAVYLCASSPRSRLAGDLGETQYFGPGTRLLVL.

The genes are TRBV2 and TRBJ1-1; D is uncertain. The germline V and J ends were trimmed by 4 bases and 3 bases, with 12 bases remaining between them. Germline CDR1 reads SNHLY; CDR2 reads FYNNEI. CDR3 length equals 14 residues. CDR3: CASSVGWKDTEAFF. In DNA, the CDR3 is TGTGCCAGCAGTGTGGGTTGGAAGGACACTGAAGCTTTCTTT.

This clonotype has a count of ten or more. The rearrangement links TRBV19 to TRBJ1-5; D possibly corresponds to TRBD1 (5 bases). V lost 2 bases, J lost 9 bases, and 26 bases lay in between. Germline values: CDR1 LNHDA, CDR2 SQIVND (reference sequence). This CDR3 contains 18 residues. CDR3 protein: CASSIRQGEVLGLRPQHF. The CDR3 DNA reads TGTGCCAGTAGTATACGGCAGGGCGAGGTGCTGGGCCTGCGGCCCCAGCATTTT.

This chain connects TRBV20-1 to TRBJ2-7, with TRBD1 as a possible D gene (5 bases). CDR1 is DFQATT, CDR2 SNEGSKA, per germline (reference sequence). V was trimmed by 4 bases and J by 5 bases, leaving 12 bases between them. The CDR3 loop spans 12 amino acids. The CDR3 DNA reads TGCAGTGCTATACTCAGGGTTGACGAGCAGTACTTC. This translates into CSAILRVDEQYF.

This clonotype has a handful of counts. V gene TRBV7-2 combines with J gene TRBJ1-5; D not resolved. CDR1 is SGHTA, CDR2 FQGNSA, per germline. V was pared by 5 bases and J by 4 bases, with 12 bases between. This CDR3 has 14 residues. In DNA, the CDR3 is TGTGCCAGCAGCGTATCAGGTCGGAATCAGCCCCAGCATTTT. This translates into CASSVSGRNQPQHF. Drawing the rest from reference TRBV7-2 and TRBJ1-5, the complete variable domain is GAGVSQSPSNKVTEKGKDVELRCDPISGHTALYWYRQSLGQGLEFLIYFQGNSAPDKSGLPSDRFSAERTGGSVSTLTIQRTQQEDSAVYLCASSVSGRNQPQHFGDGTRLSIL.

This clonotype was counted a few times. The chain has TRBV18 and TRBJ2-3, with D possibly matching TRBD1 (5 bases). The V gene's germline CDR1 is KGHSH and CDR2 LQKENI. The V gene lost 0 bases and the J gene lost 3 bases, with 13 bases spanning the gap. This CDR3 has 16 amino acids. The chain's CDR3 is CASSPPRQGRTDTQYF. The CDR3 nucleotides are TGTGCCAGCTCACCACCGAGGCAGGGTCGGACAGATACGCAGTATTTT.

In the case of this clonotype: A read error is possible here, since a much larger clone lies one base away. The V and J genes are TRBV5-1 and TRBJ2-7; D is ambiguous. The CDR3 length is 12 residues. CDR1 SGHRS and CDR2 YFSETQ come from the germline V gene. In DNA form, the CDR3 reads TGCGACAGCAGCCAGCCTAAAGGCGAGCAGTACTTC. Its protein product is CDSSQPKGEQYF.

Note on this clonotype: A junction end diverges from the germline sequence, so it may reflect a read error. The chain carries TRBV29-1 and TRBJ2-2; the D gene is possibly TRBD2 (6 bases). The CDR3 consists of 14 residues. Germline CDR1 and CDR2: SQVTM and ANQGSEA. The CDR3 region is CGVGGTVNTGELFF. Written as DNA, the CDR3 is TGCGGCGTTGGGGGGACGGTAAACACCGGGGAGCTGTTTTTT.

This clonotype was detected a few times. J is TRBJ2-1 and V is TRBV20-1, with 10 bases matching TRBD2. From germline, CDR1 is DFQATT and CDR2 SNEGSKA (reference sequence). Trimming removed 5 bases from V and 6 bases from J; junction bases left unmatched: 16. CDR3 length equals 17 residues. CDR3 protein: CSAPTPGVAGGGNEQFF. The DNA of the CDR3 is TGCAGTGCTCCCACGCCTGGAGTAGCGGGAGGAGGCAATGAGCAGTTCTTC.

This clonotype was seen more than once but under ten times. This chain links TRBV14 with TRBJ2-1; D uncertain. CDR1 is SGHDN and CDR2 is FVKESK in the germline V gene. There are 15 residues in the CDR3. The V gene lost 1 base and the J gene lost 7 bases, with 14 bases spanning the gap. The CDR3 bases are TGTGCCAGCAGCCAAGCCCCTAGAATTACAAATGAGCAGTTCTTC. This codes for CASSQAPRITNEQFF.

This sequence joins TRBV20-1 and TRBJ2-6; maybe TRBD1 (6 bases). CDR1 and CDR2 (germline): DFQATT, SNEGSKA (reference sequence). The CDR3 runs to 15 residues. The V end was cut by 3 bases, the J end by 1 base, with 10 bases between. CDR3 sequence reads: CSARDRNSGANVLTF. The DNA for the CDR3 is TGCAGTGCTAGGGACAGAAATTCTGGGGCCAACGTCCTGACTTTC.

The V gene is TRBV7-9, the J gene TRBJ2-5; 7 nucleotides agree with TRBD2. Trimming took 4 bases from V and 5 from J; bases not matched to a gene: 10. Germline CDR1 is SEHNR and CDR2 is FQNEAQ (reference sequence). The CDR3 spans 15 residues. The CDR3 bases are TGTGCCAGCAGCTCGGCGGGAGCTGGCGAGGAGACCCAGTACTTC. This translates into CASSSAGAGEETQYF.

The gene calls are TRBV28 and TRBJ2-7, with a weak D call TRBD2 (5 bases). This CDR3 has 16 residues. Trimming left V 3 bases short and J 7 bases short, with 22 bases between. In germline, CDR1 is MDHEN, CDR2 SYDVKM. CDR3 loop: CASSFARTPPTGEQYF. CDR3 bases: TGTGCCAGCAGTTTCGCCCGCACCCCACCGACGGGGGAGCAGTACTTC.

The J gene is TRBJ1-5, the V gene TRBV6-1, with TRBD1 matching over 8 bases. V was clipped by 6 bases and J by 0 bases; unmatched bases: 10. The CDR3 extends over 17 amino acids. From germline, CDR1 is MNHNS and CDR2 SASEGT. Here the CDR3 DNA reads TGTGCCAGCAGGGCAAGGGACAGGAGTTATAGCAATCAGCCCCAGCATTTT. This gives the protein CASRARDRSYSNQPQHF.

The J gene is TRBJ1-2, the V gene TRBV7-2; maybe TRBD1 (5 bases). The germline CDR1 and CDR2 sequences are SGHTA and FQGNSA. Trimming pared 5 bases from V and 7 bases from J, leaving 8 bases between. The CDR3 has 11 amino acids. This CDR3 is CASSRGTGYTF. The CDR3 nucleotides are TGTGCCAGCAGCCGAGGGACTGGCTACACCTTC.

The genes are TRBV5-1 and TRBJ2-1, with TRBD1 matching 8 bases. The CDR3 has 15 residues. V was clipped by 4 bases and J by 14 bases; unmatched bases: 17. Germline V lookup: CDR1 SGHRS, CDR2 YFSETQ. CDR3 protein: CASSLRPDREGKKFF. The CDR3, as DNA: TGCGCCAGCAGCCTACGACCGGACAGGGAAGGAAAGAAGTTCTTC.

The chain recombines TRBV5-4 with TRBJ2-1, with 7 bases that match TRBD2. The CDR3 totals 13 residues. In germline, CDR1 is SGHNT, CDR2 YYREEE (reference sequence). Trimming removed 3 bases from V and 9 bases from J; junction bases left unmatched: 6. Written as DNA, the CDR3 is TGTGCCAGCAGCTCCACTAGCGACGGTGAGCAGTTCTTC. Translating it yields CASSSTSDGEQFF.

This clonotype was observed at least ten times. The J gene is TRBJ2-7, the V gene TRBV6-5; 10 bases fit TRBD1. The length of the CDR3 is 14 residues. Germline V lookup: CDR1 MNHEY, CDR2 SVGAGI. Trimming at V came to 9 bases and at J to 6 bases, leaving 11 bases not matched to a gene. The DNA of the CDR3 is TGTGCCAGTAGAGAAGACAGGGGGCTAAGCGAGCAGTACTTC. This codes for CASREDRGLSEQYF.

CDR3 loop: CASSLGISRTEAFF. The CDR3 DNA reads TGTGCCAGCAGTTTAGGGATTTCCCGCACTGAAGCTTTCTTT. V is TRBV12-3 or TRBV12-4 and J is TRBJ1-1; D unresolved. This CDR3 has 14 residues. The V end lost 1 base, the J end lost 4 bases, and 10 bases lay between the germline ends.